Presented here are 9 T cell receptor beta chains from one specimen sequenced in a study of cytomegalovirus exposure and HLA in healthy donors. Generated by immunoSEQ multiplex PCR, the TCRdb table keeps only in-frame clones and is missing some. The sample holds 150,000 to 200,000 clones; around nine tenths are singletons and the top ten take less than 3.5%. The specimen was PBMCs. The source is a man younger than 30 in good health and CMV-seropositive.

V usage is TRBV4-1 and J usage is TRBJ2-3; 7 bases fit TRBD1. CDR1 is MGHRA and CDR2 is YSYEKL in the germline V gene. This CDR3 is 15 amino acids long. V dropped 5 bases and J dropped 4; count of bases not matched to a gene: 9. The CDR3 nucleotides read TGCGCCAGCAGCTACACAGGGGCCCAACCAGATACGCAGTATTTT. Translation: CASSYTGAQPDTQYF.

Comment on this clone: One end of the junction varies from germline; a read error may be responsible. The V and J genes are TRBV7-7 and TRBJ2-1; 13 positions agree with TRBD2. Looked up from germline, CDR1 is SSHAT and CDR2 is FNYEAQ (reference sequence). The CDR3 extends over 16 amino acids. The CDR3 sequence: CASSFGTSGVYNEQFF. CDR3 DNA sequence: TGTGCTAGCAGCTTTGGGACTAGCGGGGTCTACAATGAGCAGTTCTTC.

This sequence joins TRBV19 and TRBJ1-6, with D possibly matching TRBD1 (6 bases). CDR1 is LNHDA, CDR2 SQIVND, per germline (reference sequence). The CDR3 has 17 amino acids. V was shortened by 3 bases and J by 6 bases, with 18 bases between the two germline ends. The CDR3 region is CASSIVIPGHFNSPLHF. In DNA form, the CDR3 reads TGTGCCAGTAGTATTGTGATACCGGGACATTTTAATTCACCCCTCCACTTT.

The chain carries TRBV11-2 and TRBJ1-3; D gene uncertain. The CDR3 totals 14 residues. Trimming stripped 2 bases from V and 1 base from J, with 6 bases between. Germline CDR1 and CDR2: SGHAT and FQNNGV. Here the CDR3 reads CASSLSYSGNTIYF. The CDR3 DNA follows: TGTGCCAGCAGCTTATCCTATTCTGGAAACACCATATATTTT. Drawing the rest from reference TRBV11-2 and TRBJ1-3, the complete variable domain is EAGVAQSPRYKIIEKRQSVAFWCNPISGHATLYWYQQILGQGPKLLIQFQNNGVVDDSQLPKDRFSAERLKGVDSTLKIQPAKLEDSAVYLCASSLSYSGNTIYFGEGSWLTVV.

V gene TRBV7-9 combines with J gene TRBJ1-4, with 9 bases identical to TRBD1. V shed 5 bases and J 5 bases; nucleotides not matched to a gene: 6. The CDR3 has 15 amino acids. Germline assignment: CDR1 SEHNR and CDR2 FQNEAQ (reference sequence). The CDR3 protein is CASSRPGQGNEKLFF. The CDR3 DNA reads as TGTGCCAGCAGCCGTCCGGGACAGGGAAATGAAAAACTGTTTTTT.

The CDR3 DNA is TGCGCCAGCAGCCCCCGTGAGGCCAGGGCAACTGAAGCTTTCTTT. Its protein is CASSPREARATEAFF. V usage is TRBV5-1 and J usage is TRBJ1-1; D possibly corresponds to TRBD1 (5 bases). Germline CDR1 is SGHRS and CDR2 is YFSETQ. The V end was cut by 4 bases, the J end by 5 bases, with 18 bases between. The CDR3 contains 15 residues.

V usage is TRBV9 and J usage is TRBJ2-1; D remains unclear. CDR1 SGDLS and CDR2 YYNGEE come from the germline V gene. V shed 0 bases and J shed 1 base, with 8 bases lying between them. The CDR3 covers 15 residues. In DNA, the CDR3 is TGTGCCAGCAGCGTAGGTGCAGGTTCCTACAATGAGCAGTTCTTC. Translating it yields CASSVGAGSYNEQFF.

The rearrangement joins TRBV5-4 to TRBJ2-7, with 9 bases fitting TRBD2. This CDR3 has 15 residues. Germline V gene sequence: CDR1 SGHNT, CDR2 YYREEE (reference sequence). The V gene end was trimmed by 0 bases and the J gene end by 5 bases; junction bases not matched to a gene: 6. CDR3 protein: CASSLGLAGRDEQYF. The CDR3 DNA follows: TGTGCCAGCAGCTTGGGCCTAGCGGGAAGAGACGAGCAGTACTTC.

The V and J genes are TRBV27 and TRBJ2-5, with 13 bases that match TRBD2. The CDR3 covers 15 residues. The germline V gene encodes CDR1 MNHEY and CDR2 SMNVEV (reference sequence). V was clipped by 6 bases and J by 5 bases; unmatched bases: 6. CDR3 DNA: TGTGCCAGCAGCTCCGGGACTAGCGGGACTGAGACCCAGTACTTC. Translating it yields CASSSGTSGTETQYF.